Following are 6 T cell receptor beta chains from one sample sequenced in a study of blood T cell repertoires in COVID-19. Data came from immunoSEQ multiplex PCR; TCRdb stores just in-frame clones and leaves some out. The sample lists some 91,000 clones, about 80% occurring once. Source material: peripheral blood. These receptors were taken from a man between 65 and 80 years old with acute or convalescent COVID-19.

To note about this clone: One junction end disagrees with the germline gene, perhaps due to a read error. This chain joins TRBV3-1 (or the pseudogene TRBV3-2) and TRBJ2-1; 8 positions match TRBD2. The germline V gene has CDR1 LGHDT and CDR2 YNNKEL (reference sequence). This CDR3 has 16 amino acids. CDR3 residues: CASRQGSLAGYNEQFF. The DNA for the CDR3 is TGTGCCAGCAGACAAGGGAGCCTAGCGGGTTACAATGAGCAGTTCTTC.

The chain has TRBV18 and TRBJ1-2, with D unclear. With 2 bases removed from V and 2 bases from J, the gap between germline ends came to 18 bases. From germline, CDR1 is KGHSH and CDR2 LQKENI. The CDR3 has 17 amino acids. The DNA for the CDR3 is TGTGCCAGCTCACCATCACAAACAGCATCCCTCAACTATGGCTACACCTTC. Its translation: CASSPSQTASLNYGYTF. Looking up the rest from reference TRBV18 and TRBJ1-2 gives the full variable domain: NAGVMQNPRHLVRRRGQEARLRCSPMKGHSHVYWYRQLPEEGLKFMVYLQKENIIDESGMPKERFSAEFPKEGPSILRIQQVVRGDSAAYFCASSPSQTASLNYGYTFGSGTRLTVV.

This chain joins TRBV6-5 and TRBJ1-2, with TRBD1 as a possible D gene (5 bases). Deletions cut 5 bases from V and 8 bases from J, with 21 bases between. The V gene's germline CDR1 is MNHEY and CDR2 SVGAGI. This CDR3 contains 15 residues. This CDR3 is CASSQQTYGDSGYTF. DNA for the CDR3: TGTGCCAGCAGTCAACAAACATACGGGGACTCGGGCTACACCTTC.

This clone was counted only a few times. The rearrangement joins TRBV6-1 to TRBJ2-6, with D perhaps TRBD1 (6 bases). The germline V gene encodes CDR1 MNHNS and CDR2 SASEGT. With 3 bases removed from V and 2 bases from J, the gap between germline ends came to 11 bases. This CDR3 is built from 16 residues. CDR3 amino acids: CASSDRTGTGANVLTF. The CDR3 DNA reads TGTGCCAGCAGTGATCGTACAGGGACTGGGGCCAACGTCCTGACTTTC.

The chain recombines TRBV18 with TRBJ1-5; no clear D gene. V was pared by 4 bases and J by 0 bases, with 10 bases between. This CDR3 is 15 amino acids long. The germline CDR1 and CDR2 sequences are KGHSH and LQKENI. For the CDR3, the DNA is TGTGCCAGCTCACTAACCAGTGATAGCAATCAGCCCCAGCATTTT. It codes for CASSLTSDSNQPQHF.

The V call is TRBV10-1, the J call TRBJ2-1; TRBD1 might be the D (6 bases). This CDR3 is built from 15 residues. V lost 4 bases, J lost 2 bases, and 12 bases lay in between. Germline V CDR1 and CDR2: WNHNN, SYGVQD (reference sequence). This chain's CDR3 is CASSAGQGTYNEQFF. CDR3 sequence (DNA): TGCGCCAGCAGTGCCGGGCAGGGGACCTACAATGAGCAGTTCTTC.